These T cell receptor beta chains were read from a single sample in a study of blood T cell repertoires in COVID-19. Repertoires were generated with immunoSEQ multiplex PCR, while TCRdb's copy carries only in-frame clones and drops some. The sample has under 200,000 clones, about 82% seen once. The specimen was peripheral blood. The origin of the receptors is a man between 60 and 75 years old with COVID-19, enrolled during active disease. The CDR3 runs from the conserved cysteine through the conserved F or W. The D gene is left open where the match is weak. Size values are once, few and many counts, or a class for expanded clones, and some rows have none.

CDR3,DNA,J,length,size,D,V
CASSEAGVYEQYF,TGTGCCAGCAGTGAAGCGGGAGTCTACGAGCAGTACTTC,TRBJ2-7,13,NA,NA,TRBV6-1
CASSLFSSGNTIYF,TGTGCCAGCAGTTTATTCAGCTCTGGAAACACCATATATTTT,TRBJ1-3,14,NA,NA,TRBV28
CASSSGQGRSGANVLTF,TGTGCCAGCAGTTCCGGACAGGGGCGTTCTGGGGCCAACGTCCTGACTTTC,TRBJ2-6,17,NA,TRBD1,TRBV28
CASSLEGDQPQHF,TGTGCCAGCAGCTTAGAGGGGGATCAGCCCCAGCATTTT,TRBJ1-5,13,few,NA,TRBV7-9
CASSGAGPYEQYF,TGTGCCAGTTCTGGGGCAGGTCCGTACGAGCAGTACTTC,TRBJ2-7,13,NA,NA,TRBV7-9
CASSSSGNWELFF,TGTGCCAGCAGCTCTTCAGGGAATTGGGAGCTGTTTTTT,TRBJ2-2,13,NA,NA,TRBV11-3
CASSAQGYEAFF,TGCGCCAGCAGCGCTCAGGGGTATGAAGCTTTCTTT,TRBJ1-1,12,few,NA,TRBV5-1
CATSDPPRQYF,TGTGCCACCAGTGACCCCCCGCGGCAGTACTTC,TRBJ2-7,11,once,NA,TRBV24-1
CASSFRGGSYEQYF,TGTGCCAGCAGTTTCCGCGGTGGCAGCTACGAGCAGTACTTC,TRBJ2-7,14,NA,NA,TRBV27
CASSPLLGQGADTQYF,TGTGCCAGCTCACCACTGTTAGGACAGGGTGCAGATACGCAGTATTTT,TRBJ2-3,16,NA,TRBD1,TRBV18
CASRRDTRNEQFF,TGTGCCAGCAGACGGGACACCCGGAATGAGCAGTTCTTC,TRBJ2-1,13,NA,NA,TRBV6-5